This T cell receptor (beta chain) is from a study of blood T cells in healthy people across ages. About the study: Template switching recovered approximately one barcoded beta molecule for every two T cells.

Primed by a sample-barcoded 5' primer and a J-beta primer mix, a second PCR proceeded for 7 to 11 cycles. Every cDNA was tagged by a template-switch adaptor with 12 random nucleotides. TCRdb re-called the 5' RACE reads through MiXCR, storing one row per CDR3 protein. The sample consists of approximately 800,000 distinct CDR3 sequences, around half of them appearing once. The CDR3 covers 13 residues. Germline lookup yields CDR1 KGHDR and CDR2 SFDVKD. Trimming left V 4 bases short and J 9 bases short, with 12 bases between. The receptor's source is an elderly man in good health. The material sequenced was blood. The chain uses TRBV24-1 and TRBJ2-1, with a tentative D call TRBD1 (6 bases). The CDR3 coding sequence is TGTGCCACCAGTGAGTGGACAGAAGGTGAGCAGTTCTTC. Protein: CATSEWTEGEQFF.